This T cell receptor (beta chain) comes out of a study of blood T cell repertoires in COVID-19. Study background: The cDNA or gDNA used as material had been derived from T cells, B-cell-depleted T cells, or PBMCs.

In the original processing: Amplifying reference gene primers gave estimates of nucleated cell counts. Assay: immunoSEQ multiplex PCR; the TCRdb copy retains only in-frame clones and omits some. Clone size and V and J calls were adopted from that table, with D and trimming inferred from the DNA. The sample lists approximately 220,000 clones, approximately 88% occurring once. This clone was seen only once. Participants came from 24 US areas, aged about 18 to 100 years. Participant-given clinical history determined each cohort assignment. Germline lookup yields CDR1 WNHNN and CDR2 SYGVQD (reference sequence). The germline V and J ends were trimmed by 3 bases and 4 bases, with 9 bases remaining between them. The CDR3 runs 14 residues.

The clonotype originates from a woman younger than 45 with acute COVID-19. Sequencing was performed on PBMCs or T cells enriched from blood (not recorded which). The chain is built from TRBV10-1 and TRBJ2-2; D is ambiguous. CDR3 loop: CASSDFGGTGELFF. The CDR3 region has the DNA TGCGCCAGCAGTGATTTTGGCGGCACCGGGGAGCTGTTTTTT.